Below are 17 T cell receptor beta chains sequenced from a single sample in a study of cytomegalovirus exposure and HLA in healthy donors. PCR employed 60 Vbeta and 13 Jbeta primers. The table came from immunoSEQ multiplex PCR; TCRdb's copy has only in-frame clones and leaves some out. The table has roughly 100,000 clones, roughly 77% seen once. The material sequenced was PBMCs. These receptors all stem from a woman younger than 30 in good health and CMV-seropositive.

The sample holds a few counts of this clone. The chain is built from TRBV2 and TRBJ2-3; TRBD1 aligns across 7 bases. V was clipped by 8 bases and J by 6 bases; unmatched bases: 8. The CDR3 extends over 13 amino acids. Germline V gene lookup returns CDR1 SNHLY and CDR2 FYNNEI. For the CDR3, the DNA is TGTGCCAGCGGGGAGATAGGGGGCGATACGCAGTATTTT. This encodes CASGEIGGDTQYF.

The chain links TRBV27 to TRBJ1-1; D is possibly TRBD1 (5 bases). From germline, CDR1 is MNHEY and CDR2 SMNVEV (reference sequence). The ends were cut back, 2 bases at V and 0 bases at J, with 10 bases in the middle. The CDR3 is 15 residues long. The DNA for the CDR3 is TGTGCCAGCAGTTTAAGATGGGGCGTGAACACTGAAGCTTTCTTT. Translating gives CASSLRWGVNTEAFF.

This rearrangement joins TRBV29-1 to TRBJ2-1; maybe TRBD2 (5 bases). The V gene's germline CDR1 is SQVTM and CDR2 ANQGSEA. CDR3 size: 14 residues. Trimming pared 3 bases from V and 3 bases from J, leaving 12 bases between. This CDR3 is CSVDFSGVYNEQFF. DNA of the CDR3: TGCAGCGTTGATTTCAGCGGAGTCTACAATGAGCAGTTCTTC.

CDR3 in amino acids: CASSWSYSNSYEQYF. CDR3 nucleotide sequence: TGTGCCAGTAGCTGGTCATACAGTAACTCCTACGAGCAGTACTTC. The V gene is TRBV19, the J gene TRBJ2-7; D not resolved. The germline V gene encodes CDR1 LNHDA and CDR2 SQIVND (reference sequence). V was cut by 6 bases and J by 0 bases, with 15 bases left in between. The CDR3 is 15 residues long. The variable domain in full, completed from reference TRBV19 and TRBJ2-7, reads DGGITQSPKYLFRKEGQNVTLSCEQNLNHDAMYWYRQDPGQGLRLIYYSQIVNDFQKGDIAEGYSVSREKKESFPLTVTSAQKNPTAFYLCASSWSYSNSYEQYFGPGTRLTVT.

The rearrangement uses TRBV5-1 and TRBJ2-1; D may be TRBD2 (5 bases). Germline V gene sequence: CDR1 SGHRS, CDR2 YFSETQ. V gave up 0 bases and J gave up 4 bases, with 8 bases separating them. This CDR3 has 14 residues. In DNA form, the CDR3 reads TGCGCCAGCAGCTTGGGGGAGAGTTACAATGAGCAGTTCTTC. Protein sequence: CASSLGESYNEQFF.

There are a few counts of this clone. This rearrangement joins TRBV28 to TRBJ1-1, with 9 nucleotides matching TRBD1. J lost 1 base, V lost 5 bases, and 5 bases had no gene match. Looked up from germline, CDR1 is MDHEN and CDR2 is SYDVKM. This CDR3 has 15 residues. This chain's CDR3 is CASSPPDRGNTEAFF. The CDR3 bases are TGTGCCAGCAGTCCGCCGGACAGGGGGAACACTGAAGCTTTCTTT.

The chain employs TRBV7-2 and TRBJ2-7, with 10 bases matching TRBD2. CDR3 length: 17 amino acids. V lost 5 bases to trimming and J lost 0 bases; unmatched junction nucleotides: 10. Germline V gives CDR1 SGHTA, CDR2 FQGNSA. CDR3 amino acids: CASSPRLAGDPSYEQYF. Written as DNA, the CDR3 is TGTGCCAGCAGCCCCCGGCTAGCGGGAGACCCCTCCTACGAGCAGTACTTC. Together with reference TRBV7-2 and TRBJ2-7, the CDR3 gives the full variable domain: GAGVSQSPSNKVTEKGKDVELRCDPISGHTALYWYRQSLGQGLEFLIYFQGNSAPDKSGLPSDRFSAERTGGSVSTLTIQRTQQEDSAVYLCASSPRLAGDPSYEQYFGPGTRLTVT.

This clone was picked up a small number of times. V gene TRBV5-6 combines with J gene TRBJ2-7, with a possible D match to TRBD1 (6 bases). The CDR3 has 15 residues. CDR1 SGHDT and CDR2 YYEEEE come from the germline V gene. The germline V and J ends were trimmed by 4 bases and 3 bases, with 17 bases remaining between them. As DNA, the CDR3 is TGTGCCAGCAGCAGACAGGCGGCGGTTGACTACGAGCAGTACTTC. Encoded protein: CASSRQAAVDYEQYF.

The V call is TRBV21-1, the J call TRBJ1-4. TRBV21-1 is a pseudogene locus. This CDR3 comprises 21 residues. Here the CDR3 reads CASSKAGGEQVPNSTNEKLFF. CDR3 nucleotides: TGTGCCAGCAGCAAAGCGGGAGGAGAGCAGGTCCCCAATTCAACTAATGAAAAACTGTTTTTT.

Worth noting for this clone: The sample has other DNA sequences that encode this CDR3 too. The chain links TRBV9 to TRBJ2-1; D is possibly TRBD2 (5 bases). In germline, CDR1 is SGDLS, CDR2 YYNGEE. The V gene lost 0 bases and the J gene lost 7 bases, with 20 bases spanning the gap. The CDR3 is made up of 17 amino acids. The CDR3 DNA reads as TGTGCCAGCAGCGTAGAGGGAGCGGAAGTTTCCTGGAATGAGCAGTTCTTC. Encoded protein: CASSVEGAEVSWNEQFF.

This clone appeared a few times. The chain links TRBV28 to TRBJ1-2; D is unclear. The CDR3 is made up of 11 amino acids. V was shortened by 5 bases and J by 8 bases, with 9 bases between the two germline ends. Per the germline V gene, CDR1 is MDHEN and CDR2 is SYDVKM. The CDR3 region has the DNA TGTGCCAGCAGTCCCCCCCCGGGCTACACCTTC. Protein: CASSPPPGYTF.

The chain couples TRBV4-1 to TRBJ2-3; tentatively, D is TRBD2 (6 bases). CDR1 is MGHRA and CDR2 is YSYEKL in the germline V gene. V lost 4 bases and J 1 base, leaving 6 bases between the germline ends. This CDR3 comprises 13 residues. CDR3 region: CASSPGGTDTQYF. Written as DNA, the CDR3 is TGCGCCAGCAGCCCGGGAGGCACAGATACGCAGTATTTT.

This chain connects TRBV11-2 to TRBJ1-1; D possibly corresponds to TRBD1 (6 bases). The CDR3 runs to 15 residues. Trimming cost V 5 bases and J 1 base, with 14 bases left between them. From germline, CDR1 is SGHAT and CDR2 FQNNGV. The CDR3 nucleotides read TGTGCCAGCAGCCTCCTAGCGGGACAGAACACTGAAGCTTTCTTT. This gives the protein CASSLLAGQNTEAFF.

The V and J genes are TRBV20-1 and TRBJ1-1; D gene uncertain. V was pared by 2 bases and J by 4 bases, with 5 bases between. Germline CDR1 reads DFQATT; CDR2 reads SNEGSKA (reference sequence). CDR3 size: 11 residues. DNA of the CDR3: TGCAGTGCTAGATTACTCACTGAAGCTTTCTTT. This gives the protein CSARLLTEAFF.

In its sample, this clone was seen a few times. The rearrangement uses TRBV5-1 and TRBJ2-3, with 10 bases identical to TRBD2. The CDR3 is made up of 16 amino acids. Germline V lookup: CDR1 SGHRS, CDR2 YFSETQ. J gave up 3 bases and V 0 bases, and 4 bases lay outside the gene matches. CDR3 DNA: TGCGCCAGCAGCTTGGCGGGGGGACTAGCGACAGATACGCAGTATTTT. Residues: CASSLAGGLATDTQYF.

This clone was counted a single time. The chain recombines TRBV2 with TRBJ1-2; D is perhaps TRBD1 (5 bases). CDR1 and CDR2 from the germline V gene are SNHLY and FYNNEI. With 10 bases removed from V and 6 bases from J, the gap between germline ends came to 12 bases. This CDR3 contains 11 residues. CDR3 protein: CATREGHGYTF. Here the CDR3 DNA reads TGTGCCACCAGGGAGGGCCATGGCTACACCTTC.

This chain connects TRBV4-1 to TRBJ2-7; 8 positions agree with TRBD1. Germline V lookup: CDR1 MGHRA, CDR2 YSYEKL. V dropped 3 bases and J dropped 6; count of bases not matched to a gene: 4. The CDR3 contains 13 residues. CDR3 amino acids: CASSQTGQGEQYF. CDR3 DNA: TGCGCCAGCAGCCAGACAGGACAGGGCGAGCAGTACTTC.